This TCR beta chain was found in a study of cytomegalovirus exposure and HLA in healthy donors. Study-wide points: Most TCR sequences were seen very rarely across donors, but some public TCRs occurred in many. The classifier reportedly diagnosed cytomegalovirus status with high specificity and sensitivity. The TCR clusters that emerged in the first cohort tended, a later analysis found, to co-occur in the roughly 110 validation repertoires.

Donors came from a validation cohort of over a hundred subjects, distinct from the first 666-subject cohort. Notes on this clone: Its target is unknown.

The CDR3 extends over 18 amino acids. Trimming removed 4 bases at V and 1 base at J, with 22 bases between. Germline V CDR1 and CDR2: MGHDK, SYGVNS. The assay was immunoSEQ multiplex PCR, and TCRdb's table has in-frame clones only and misses some. This sample has some 240,000 clones, with more than 75% found just once. The chain couples TRBV25-1 to TRBJ2-5, with D tentatively TRBD1 (5 bases). Specimen: PBMCs. This clonotype originated in a woman between 18 and 30 years old in good health and CMV-seropositive. The CDR3 sequence is CASSVQTTVTWGQETQYF. The CDR3 nucleotides are TGTGCCAGCAGTGTCCAGACGACAGTCACTTGGGGCCAAGAGACCCAGTACTTC.